The 32 T cell receptor beta chains below all came from one sample that was sequenced in a study of cytomegalovirus exposure and HLA in healthy donors. It was with 60 Vbeta and 13 Jbeta primers that the PCR ran. Using immunoSEQ multiplex PCR, the repertoire was profiled, and TCRdb retains in-frame clones only, with some absent. The data contain more than 80,000 clones, around 60% of them singletons. The sequenced material came from PBMCs. The source is a man aged 60 to 75 in good health and CMV-seronegative.

The chain combines TRBV6-1 with TRBJ2-1; a possible D gene is TRBD2 (5 bases). CDR3 length: 14 residues. Trimming took 5 bases from V and 3 from J, leaving 11 bases between them. Germline CDR1 MNHNS, CDR2 SASEGT. The CDR3 region is CASSKAGNYNEQFF. CDR3 in DNA: TGTGCCAGCAGTAAGGCCGGGAACTACAATGAGCAGTTCTTC.

The V gene is TRBV11-3, the J gene TRBJ2-7; the match to TRBD2 covers 16 bases. V gave up 4 bases and J gave up 5 bases; unmatched junction bases: 11. The CDR3 totals 18 residues. Per germline, CDR1 SGHNT and CDR2 YENEEA. The CDR3 sequence: CASSSPGLAGGPTDEQYF. For the CDR3, the DNA is TGTGCCAGCAGCTCTCCGGGACTAGCGGGAGGGCCGACCGACGAGCAGTACTTC.

The chain has TRBV2 and TRBJ1-1, with a possible D match to TRBD1 (6 bases). V dropped 6 bases and J dropped 2 bases, with 16 bases sitting between them. CDR1 and CDR2 (germline): SNHLY, FYNNEI. CDR3 size: 15 residues. The DNA for the CDR3 is TGTGCCAGCAGGTCATCCCCGGGACAAAACACTGAAGCTTTCTTT. It yields the protein CASRSSPGQNTEAFF.

The genes are TRBV6-5 and TRBJ2-7; 8 bases align to TRBD2. The germline CDR1 and CDR2 sequences are MNHEY and SVGAGI. V shed 2 bases, J shed 4 bases, and the junction held 7 bases outside the gene matches. The CDR3 is 15 residues long. The CDR3 spells CASSYDPAGDYEQYF. DNA of the CDR3: TGTGCCAGCAGTTACGATCCAGCGGGAGATTACGAGCAGTACTTC.

The chain combines TRBV5-5 with TRBJ2-7; D is perhaps TRBD1 (6 bases). In germline, CDR1 is SGHKS, CDR2 YYEKEE (reference sequence). This CDR3 contains 16 residues. V gave up 4 bases and J gave up 0 bases, with 17 bases separating them. The CDR3 loop is CASSPVDSVSSYEQYF. As DNA, the CDR3 is TGTGCCAGCAGCCCCGTGGACAGTGTGAGCTCCTACGAGCAGTACTTC.

The chain recombines TRBV5-1 with TRBJ2-7; D is possibly TRBD1 (6 bases). The CDR3 has 15 residues. Trimming took off 0 bases at V and 3 bases at J, with 13 bases between the two ends. Germline CDR1 is SGHRS and CDR2 is YFSETQ. CDR3 sequence (DNA): TGCGCCAGCAGCTTGGAGGTAGGACAGAGCTACGAGCAGTACTTC. This translates into CASSLEVGQSYEQYF. Based on the CDR3 plus reference TRBV5-1 and TRBJ2-7, the full variable domain is KAGVTQTPRYLIKTRGQQVTLSCSPISGHRSVSWYQQTPGQGLQFLFEYFSETQRNKGNFPGRFSGRQFSNSRSEMNVSTLELGDSALYLCASSLEVGQSYEQYFGPGTRLTVT.

This clone was detected only a few times. This sequence joins TRBV11-1 and TRBJ1-2; TRBD1 is a possible D gene (6 bases). V lost 3 bases to trimming and J lost 7 bases, with 6 bases between them. Germline CDR1 is SGHAT and CDR2 is FQDESV (reference sequence). This CDR3 region has 11 residues. The CDR3 nucleotides are TGTGCCAGCAGCTTCAGGGGTGGCTACACCTTC. As protein: CASSFRGGYTF.

In its sample, this clone was seen a few times. The genes are TRBV28 and TRBJ1-6; D uncertain. V gave up 6 bases and J gave up 3 bases, with 18 bases separating them. CDR1 and CDR2 from the germline V gene are MDHEN and SYDVKM. The CDR3 spans 17 residues. CDR3 sequence (DNA): TGTGCCAGCAGCAAATCCCCGGGTCTTCTCTATAATTCACCCCTCCACTTT. Amino acids: CASSKSPGLLYNSPLHF.

The genes are TRBV6-1 and TRBJ1-1; TRBD1 matches 7 bases. The CDR3 loop spans 15 amino acids. CDR1 MNHNS and CDR2 SASEGT come from the germline V gene. With V trimmed by 5 bases and J by 4 bases, 10 bases remained unmatched. CDR3 sequence reads: CASSLRQGSFTEAFF. The DNA of the CDR3 is TGTGCCAGCAGTCTTCGACAGGGAAGTTTCACTGAAGCTTTCTTT.

This sequence joins TRBV13 and TRBJ1-3, with 10 bases identical to TRBD1. CDR3 length: 16 residues. Trimming at V came to 6 bases and at J to 8 bases, leaving 13 bases not matched to a gene. The germline gives CDR1 PRHDT, CDR2 FYEKMQ (reference sequence). The CDR3 here is CASRRSMTGGMDTIYF. DNA of the CDR3: TGTGCCAGCAGACGTTCAATGACAGGGGGCATGGACACCATATATTTT.

This chain connects TRBV11-3 to TRBJ2-3; 10 bases are a match to TRBD2. With V trimmed by 4 bases and J by 0 bases, 13 bases remained unmatched. The CDR3 is made up of 19 amino acids. Germline CDR1 is SGHNT and CDR2 is YENEEA. The CDR3 here is CASSSFGLAGVTSTDTQYF. Here the CDR3 DNA reads TGTGCCAGCAGCTCCTTCGGGCTAGCGGGAGTCACTAGCACAGATACGCAGTATTTT. The variable domain in full, with the rest retrieved from reference TRBV11-3 and TRBJ2-3, is EAGVVQSPRYKIIEKKQPVAFWCNPISGHNTLYWYLQNLGQGPELLIRYENEEAVDDSQLPKDRFSAERLKGVDSTLKIQPAELGDSAVYLCASSSFGLAGVTSTDTQYFGPGTRLTVL.

The rearrangement uses TRBV2 and TRBJ2-3; 7 nucleotides align to TRBD1. This CDR3 region has 12 residues. Germline V gene data show CDR1 as SNHLY and CDR2 as FYNNEI. With 4 bases clipped from V and 13 bases from J, the junction kept 8 bases outside the gene matches. DNA for the CDR3: TGTGCCAGCAGTGCCGACAGGGCCCGTGAGTATTTT. Residues: CASSADRAREYF. The entire variable domain, with the rest obtained from reference TRBV2 and TRBJ2-3, is as follows: EPEVTQTPSHQVTQMGQEVILRCVPISNHLYFYWYRQILGQKVEFLVSFYNNEISEKSEIFDDQFSVERPDGSNFTLKIRSTKLEDSAMYFCASSADRAREYFGPGTRLTVL.

The CDR3 sequence is CASSERRGITDTQYF. DNA of the CDR3: TGTGCCAGCAGTGAACGCCGGGGAATTACAGATACGCAGTATTTT. The V and J genes are TRBV2 and TRBJ2-3, with D tentatively TRBD2 (5 bases). The CDR3 contains 15 residues. CDR1 SNHLY and CDR2 FYNNEI come from the germline V gene. V was trimmed by 2 bases and J by 3 bases, leaving 12 bases between them.

Here the CDR3 reads CASSLQGSTGELFF. CDR3 bases: TGCGCCAGCAGCTTGCAGGGGAGCACCGGGGAGCTGTTTTTT. This chain joins TRBV5-1 and TRBJ2-2, with TRBD1 as a possible D gene (6 bases). Trimming removed 1 base at V and 4 bases at J, with 8 bases between. This CDR3 region has 14 residues. The germline V gene encodes CDR1 SGHRS and CDR2 YFSETQ.

The chain is built from TRBV7-6 and TRBJ2-3, with 7 bases aligning to TRBD2. Trimming took 8 bases from V and 2 from J; bases not matched to a gene: 10. CDR3 length equals 15 residues. Germline V gene data show CDR1 as SGHVS and CDR2 as FNYEAQ. The CDR3 DNA follows: TGTGCCAGCTGTTGTCGGGAGGTCCTCACAGATACGCAGTATTTT. The encoded protein is CASCCREVLTDTQYF.

V usage is TRBV5-4 and J usage is TRBJ1-6, with no clear D. There are 15 residues in the CDR3. Between the trimmed V and J ends, which lost 0 bases and 7 bases, there was a span of 11 bases. Germline values: CDR1 SGHNT, CDR2 YYREEE (reference sequence). The CDR3 sequence: CASSLGGPGNSPLHF. DNA of the CDR3: TGTGCCAGCAGCTTGGGAGGCCCTGGGAATTCACCCCTCCACTTT.

The gene calls are TRBV5-6 and TRBJ2-5, with 13 nucleotides matching TRBD2. Per the germline V gene, CDR1 is SGHDT and CDR2 is YYEEEE. The J segment lost 5 bases and the V segment lost 4 bases, leaving 5 bases of the junction unmatched. The CDR3 runs 15 residues. CDR3 coding DNA: TGTGCCAGCAGCCGCGGGACTAGCGGGGCTGAGACCCAGTACTTC. Protein sequence: CASSRGTSGAETQYF.

This chain connects TRBV28 to TRBJ2-3; a possible D gene is TRBD1 (6 bases). V was clipped by 5 bases and J by 2 bases, with 8 bases between them. The CDR3 spans 13 residues. CDR1 and CDR2 from the germline V gene are MDHEN and SYDVKM. DNA of the CDR3: TGTGCCAGCAGTCGACAGGACACAGATACGCAGTATTTT. This sequence encodes CASSRQDTDTQYF. The entire variable domain, with the rest obtained from reference TRBV28 and TRBJ2-3, is as follows: DVKVTQSSRYLVKRTGEKVFLECVQDMDHENMFWYRQDPGLGLRLIYFSYDVKMKEKGDIPEGYSVSREKKERFSLILESASTNQTSMYLCASSRQDTDTQYFGPGTRLTVL.

The chain has TRBV2 and TRBJ1-2; D not certain. V lost 6 bases and J lost 8, with 7 bases in between. CDR1 is SNHLY, CDR2 FYNNEI, per germline. The CDR3 runs to 10 residues. CDR3 region: CASSPGGYTF. CDR3 DNA: TGTGCCAGCAGCCCGGGGGGCTACACCTTC.

This chain uses TRBV7-2 with TRBJ2-2, with unresolved D. Deletions cut 6 bases from V and 1 base from J, with 21 bases between. Germline V CDR1 and CDR2: SGHTA, FQGNSA. The CDR3 totals 18 residues. CDR3 DNA sequence: TGTGCCAGCAGGGTTATTGGGCTTCCCTACTTGAACACCGGGGAGCTGTTTTTT. Encoded protein: CASRVIGLPYLNTGELFF.

The chain links TRBV5-4 to TRBJ1-4; the D gene is possibly TRBD1 (6 bases). Germline CDR1 is SGHNT and CDR2 is YYREEE (reference sequence). The V gene lost 3 bases and the J gene lost 0 bases, with 12 bases spanning the gap. The CDR3 covers 16 residues. The CDR3 spells CASSSDSSATNEKLFF. Here the CDR3 DNA reads TGTGCCAGCAGCTCGGACAGCAGCGCAACTAATGAAAAACTGTTTTTT.

The rearrangement links TRBV5-8 to TRBJ2-7; a weak D match, TRBD1 (6 bases). The V gene's germline CDR1 is SGHTS and CDR2 YDEGEE. V gave up 6 bases and J gave up 9 bases, with 19 bases separating them. The CDR3 loop spans 13 amino acids. The CDR3 sequence: CASNRAQGYPQYF. The CDR3 nucleotides read TGTGCCAGCAATCGAGCCCAGGGGTACCCGCAGTACTTC.

This chain joins TRBV11-3 and TRBJ2-7; D remains ambiguous. Germline V CDR1 and CDR2: SGHNT, YENEEA. The CDR3 contains 15 residues. Deletions cut 7 bases from V and 2 bases from J, with 18 bases between. This chain's CDR3 is CASTLEASRPYEQYF. The CDR3 DNA is TGTGCCAGCACCCTTGAGGCCTCTCGGCCCTACGAGCAGTACTTC.

This sequence joins TRBV5-1 and TRBJ2-2; a weak D match, TRBD2 (7 bases). The germline V and J ends were trimmed by 0 bases and 5 bases, with 14 bases remaining between them. CDR1 SGHRS and CDR2 YFSETQ come from the germline V gene. This CDR3 has 16 residues. The CDR3 DNA reads as TGCGCCAGCAGCTTGGATGCGGGGGCAGGGACCGGGGAGCTGTTTTTT. Protein sequence: CASSLDAGAGTGELFF.

The chain has TRBV10-3 and TRBJ2-7; maybe TRBD2 (6 bases). The germline CDR1 and CDR2 sequences are ENHRY and SYGVKD. The CDR3 extends over 14 amino acids. The V end lost 3 bases, the J end lost 4 bases, and 13 bases lay between the germline ends. In DNA, the CDR3 is TGTGCCATCAGTGACCGGGACGGACTATACGAGCAGTACTTC. It is translated as CAISDRDGLYEQYF.

This clone came up many times. The chain employs TRBV2 and TRBJ2-7; 7 bases line up with TRBD1. CDR3 length: 13 amino acids. The germline CDR1 and CDR2 sequences are SNHLY and FYNNEI. The V gene end was trimmed by 7 bases and the J gene end by 0 bases; junction bases not matched to a gene: 3. DNA for the CDR3: TGTGCCAGCACGGGACAGAGCTCCTACGAGCAGTACTTC. Translation: CASTGQSSYEQYF. The full variable domain, rest sourced from reference TRBV2 and TRBJ2-7, is EPEVTQTPSHQVTQMGQEVILRCVPISNHLYFYWYRQILGQKVEFLVSFYNNEISEKSEIFDDQFSVERPDGSNFTLKIRSTKLEDSAMYFCASTGQSSYEQYFGPGTRLTVT.

This clone was detected a few times. The genes are TRBV6-6 and TRBJ2-2, with TRBD1 identical over 8 bases. CDR3 length equals 15 residues. Losses at the gene ends were 0 bases for V and 5 bases for J; bases not matched to a gene: 2. Per germline, CDR1 MNHNY and CDR2 SVGAGI (reference sequence). This CDR3 is CASSYSWDRTGELFF. The CDR3 DNA sequence: TGTGCCAGCAGTTACTCTTGGGACAGGACCGGGGAGCTGTTTTTT.

This sequence joins TRBV6-4 and TRBJ2-1; no definite D call. V was pared by 4 bases and J by 5 bases, with 9 bases between. Germline CDR1 reads MRHNA; CDR2 reads SNTAGT. This CDR3 is 13 amino acids long. CDR3 sequence (DNA): TGTGCCAGCAGTGGGCAGGAAAACAATGAGCAGTTCTTC. Encoded protein: CASSGQENNEQFF.

The chain carries TRBV19 and TRBJ1-1, with TRBD1 identical over 8 bases. The germline V gene has CDR1 LNHDA and CDR2 SQIVND (reference sequence). V was pared by 5 bases and J by 3 bases, with 8 bases of the junction left unmatched. This CDR3 spans 15 amino acids. The CDR3 is CASSFPGTGDTEAFF. CDR3 in DNA: TGTGCCAGTAGTTTTCCCGGGACAGGAGACACTGAAGCTTTCTTT.

This chain uses TRBV29-1 with TRBJ1-4; 8 nucleotides match TRBD1. Trimming took 7 bases from V and 7 from J; bases not matched to a gene: 8. Germline V gene lookup returns CDR1 SQVTM and CDR2 ANQGSEA. This CDR3 spans 13 amino acids. The CDR3 is CSGQGAPGEKLFF. CDR3 in DNA: TGCAGCGGCCAGGGGGCTCCGGGTGAAAAACTGTTTTTT.

This clone was observed a few times. The chain links TRBV5-1 to TRBJ1-2; D not certain. Germline CDR1 is SGHRS and CDR2 is YFSETQ. The V end was cut by 0 bases, the J end by 0 bases, with 15 bases between. The CDR3 consists of 17 residues. Written as DNA, the CDR3 is TGCGCCAGCAGCTTGGGAATTAGAGGATTTACTAACTATGGCTACACCTTC. Translating gives CASSLGIRGFTNYGYTF. Full variable domain (outside the CDR3, taken from reference TRBV5-1 and TRBJ1-2): KAGVTQTPRYLIKTRGQQVTLSCSPISGHRSVSWYQQTPGQGLQFLFEYFSETQRNKGNFPGRFSGRQFSNSRSEMNVSTLELGDSALYLCASSLGIRGFTNYGYTFGSGTRLTVV.

The chain's CDR3 is CASSAGRGRTEAFF. The CDR3, as DNA: TGTGCCAGCAGCGCGGGCAGGGGGCGGACTGAAGCTTTCTTT. V and J are TRBV9 and TRBJ1-1, with TRBD1 identical over 8 bases. Per the germline V gene, CDR1 is SGDLS and CDR2 is YYNGEE. V gave up 3 bases and J gave up 5 bases; unmatched junction bases: 6. This CDR3 spans 14 amino acids. The full variable domain, its missing parts supplied by reference TRBV9 and TRBJ1-1, is DSGVTQTPKHLITATGQRVTLRCSPRSGDLSVYWYQQSLDQGLQFLIQYYNGEERAKGNILERFSAQQFPDLHSELNLSSLELGDSALYFCASSAGRGRTEAFFGQGTRLTVV.